Sequencing of this T cell receptor (beta chain) was carried out in a study of cytomegalovirus exposure and HLA in healthy donors. Whole-study context: The approximately 120 validation repertoires were reported in a later analysis to have been generated on the same platform as the roughly 630 first-cohort repertoires. General observations from the study: Listed as cytomegalovirus-associated were 150 or so TCR beta chains. It was found in a later analysis that first-cohort TCR clusters tended to co-occur in the approximately 120 validation repertoires.

TCRdb keeps only in-frame clones here, not all; method: immunoSEQ multiplex PCR. The sample consists of roughly 230,000 clones, 90% of them appearing once. The CDR3 extends over 15 amino acids. Trimming took 3 bases from V and 5 from J; bases not matched to a gene: 5. CDR1 SGHDN and CDR2 FVKESK come from the germline V gene. A note on this clone: Antigen: not known.

The specimen sequenced was PBMCs. The clonotype was recovered from a woman aged 25 to 45 in good health and CMV-seronegative. This sequence joins TRBV14 and TRBJ2-5, with 11 bases fitting TRBD1. Here the CDR3 reads CASSHRTGGVETQYF. Here the CDR3 DNA reads TGTGCCAGCAGCCATAGGACAGGGGGCGTCGAGACCCAGTACTTC. Complete variable domain (other parts from reference TRBV14 and TRBJ2-5): EAGVTQFPSHSVIEKGQTVTLRCDPISGHDNLYWYRRVMGKEIKFLLHFVKESKQDESGMPNNRFLAERTGGTYSTLKVQPAELEDSGVYFCASSHRTGGVETQYFGPGTRLLVL.